The 14 T cell receptor beta chains below come from one sample, sequenced in a study of blood T cell repertoires in COVID-19. Sequenced by immunoSEQ multiplex PCR; TCRdb stores in-frame clones only, minus some. The sample shows a few hundred thousand clones, roughly 85% of them seen only once. Specimen: peripheral blood. These receptors were obtained from a human donor in a cohort sampled during active COVID-19.

This clone was seen once. The chain joins TRBV2 to TRBJ2-1, with D perhaps matching TRBD2 (7 bases). Germline CDR1 reads SNHLY; CDR2 reads FYNNEI. The CDR3 extends over 13 amino acids. Between the trimmed V and J ends, which lost 8 bases and 2 bases, there was a span of 10 bases. Here the CDR3 DNA reads TGTGCCAGCGGGCGGGGGCCCTACAATGAGCAGTTCTTC. Translated, it gives CASGRGPYNEQFF.

This clone was seen a single time. The chain has TRBV5-1 and TRBJ2-7; D remains ambiguous. The germline CDR1 and CDR2 sequences are SGHRS and YFSETQ. The CDR3 sequence is 14 residues long. V was cut by 4 bases and J by 6 bases, with 17 bases left in between. In DNA form, the CDR3 reads TGCGCCAGCAGCCCAGATCAGACTTTTGTCGAGCAGTACTTC. Amino acids: CASSPDQTFVEQYF.

The rearrangement links TRBV6-2 or TRBV6-3 to TRBJ1-4; the D gene is possibly TRBD1 (5 bases). The germline gives CDR1 MNHEY, CDR2 SVGEGT. The V and J ends lost 5 bases and 3 bases respectively, with 13 bases between them. The CDR3 runs 15 residues. The CDR3, as DNA: TGTGCCAGCAGTCTACAAGGGGCGGCTAATGAAAAACTGTTTTTT. Translating it yields CASSLQGAANEKLFF.

The chain combines TRBV3-1 (or the pseudogene TRBV3-2) with TRBJ2-7, with TRBD1 identical over 8 bases. J gave up 2 bases and V 4 bases, and 7 bases lay outside the gene matches. CDR1 is LGHDT, CDR2 YNNKEL, per germline (reference sequence). The CDR3 runs to 15 residues. The CDR3 DNA reads TGTGCCAGCAGCCTAAGGACAGGGAGTCCCTACGAGCAGTACTTC. It translates to CASSLRTGSPYEQYF.

The CDR3 nucleotides read TGTGCCAGCTCATCGACGGGAAATCAGCCCCAGCATTTT. This gives the protein CASSSTGNQPQHF. J is TRBJ1-5 and V is TRBV18, with D unclear. Trimming pared 5 bases from V and 4 bases from J, leaving 9 bases between. From germline, CDR1 is KGHSH and CDR2 LQKENI. The CDR3 runs 13 residues.

The chain links TRBV4-1 to TRBJ1-1, with unresolved D. The V and J ends lost 1 base and 3 bases respectively, with 6 bases between them. The CDR3 has 13 amino acids. Germline V gene sequence: CDR1 MGHRA, CDR2 YSYEKL. The CDR3 here is CASSQAPYTEAFF. CDR3 sequence (DNA): TGCGCCAGCAGCCAAGCTCCCTACACTGAAGCTTTCTTT.

J is TRBJ2-1 and V is TRBV12-3 or TRBV12-4; TRBD1 aligns across 7 bases. The CDR3 totals 12 residues. V gave up 6 bases and J gave up 8 bases; unmatched junction bases: 4. The CDR3 sequence: CASRSTGDEQFF. The DNA for the CDR3 is TGTGCCAGCAGATCCACAGGGGATGAGCAGTTCTTC.

The rearrangement uses TRBV28 and TRBJ1-1; 8 positions match TRBD1. Germline V gene data show CDR1 as MDHEN and CDR2 as SYDVKM. This CDR3 comprises 13 residues. V lost 3 bases and J lost 8; bases outside the gene matches: 5. CDR3 loop: CASSFVSGGEAFF. Written as DNA, the CDR3 is TGTGCCAGCAGTTTTGTGTCAGGGGGCGAAGCTTTCTTT.

The V call is TRBV2, the J call TRBJ1-1, with TRBD1 matching 7 bases. V shed 6 bases and J 7 bases; nucleotides not matched to a gene: 8. The CDR3 length is 13 residues. Germline values: CDR1 SNHLY, CDR2 FYNNEI. The CDR3 region is CASRGQPVREAFF. CDR3 bases: TGTGCCAGCAGGGGACAGCCAGTCCGTGAAGCTTTCTTT.

This chain connects TRBV5-6 to TRBJ2-6; tentatively, D is TRBD1 (5 bases). This CDR3 is 15 amino acids long. Germline loops: CDR1 SGHDT, CDR2 YYEEEE. V lost 1 base and J 1 base, leaving 6 bases between the germline ends. CDR3 protein: CASSLTGSGANVLTF. As DNA, the CDR3 is TGTGCCAGCAGCTTGACAGGTTCTGGGGCCAACGTCCTGACTTTC.

This chain uses TRBV4-2 with TRBJ2-1; D perhaps matches TRBD2 (7 bases). This CDR3 spans 17 amino acids. Trimming left V 1 base short and J 8 bases short, with 21 bases between. Germline V gene lookup returns CDR1 LGHNA and CDR2 YNFKEQ. The CDR3 region has the DNA TGTGCCAGCAGCCAAGTCCCTGGAGGGGGGGCTTTCGATGAGCAGTTCTTC. Protein product: CASSQVPGGGAFDEQFF.

The chain combines TRBV5-1 with TRBJ1-1, with 8 bases aligning to TRBD1. V gave up 2 bases and J gave up 1 base; unmatched junction bases: 4. Germline V gene lookup returns CDR1 SGHRS and CDR2 YFSETQ. The CDR3 is made up of 15 amino acids. The CDR3 here is CASSFPGTGNTEAFF. Here the CDR3 DNA reads TGCGCCAGCAGCTTCCCAGGGACAGGGAACACTGAAGCTTTCTTT. Combining the CDR3 with reference TRBV5-1 and TRBJ1-1 gives the whole variable domain KAGVTQTPRYLIKTRGQQVTLSCSPISGHRSVSWYQQTPGQGLQFLFEYFSETQRNKGNFPGRFSGRQFSNSRSEMNVSTLELGDSALYLCASSFPGTGNTEAFFGQGTRLTVV.

Concerning this clone itself: Other DNA sequences of this sample code for an identical CDR3. The chain joins TRBV6-5 to TRBJ1-1, with D tentatively TRBD1 (5 bases). Germline CDR1 and CDR2: MNHEY and SVGAGI. Trimming removed 8 bases at V and 3 bases at J, with 13 bases between. This CDR3 has 13 residues. The CDR3 is CASRQGTYTEAFF. The CDR3 bases are TGTGCCAGCCGCCAGGGAACGTACACTGAAGCTTTCTTT.

The chain uses TRBV6-6 and TRBJ1-2, with 10 positions matching TRBD1. The V gene's germline CDR1 is MNHNY and CDR2 SVGAGI (reference sequence). CDR3 length equals 17 residues. Trimming took 5 bases from V and 4 from J; bases not matched to a gene: 13. CDR3 DNA sequence: TGTGCCAGCAGTCGGACGACAGGGGGCAACTCCCTCTATGGCTACACCTTC. It translates to CASSRTTGGNSLYGYTF.